Shown below are 18 T cell receptor beta chains from a single sample sequenced in a study of post-analysis software for immune sequencing data. Study results and limitations: When patients were compared with controls, 4 or 5 TRBV segments were more frequent, TRBV5-6, TRBV5-1 and TRBV20-1 among them.

Sequencing libraries made from TCR beta cDNA carried unique molecular identifiers. TCRdb recomputed calls from the PCR reads with MiXCR, one row per CDR3 protein. The sample records approximately 730,000 distinct CDR3 sequences, about half being singletons. No antigen has been identified for these receptors. The sequenced sample was blood. Receptors originate from a girl aged 5-17 years with multiple sclerosis.

The V call is TRBV5-1, the J call TRBJ2-3; 8 bases match TRBD2. The CDR3 consists of 15 residues. Germline lookup yields CDR1 SGHRS and CDR2 YFSETQ. J was trimmed by 5 bases and V by 1 base; bases with no gene match: 6. The CDR3, as DNA: TGCGCCAGCAGCTTGTCGGCGGGAGGTGGAGATACGCAGTATTTT. Translation gives CASSLSAGGGDTQYF.

J is TRBJ2-1 and V is TRBV29-1, with 10 bases identical to TRBD2. With V trimmed by 6 bases and J by 3 bases, 5 bases remained unmatched. Germline CDR1 reads SQVTM; CDR2 reads ANQGSEA. This CDR3 has 14 residues. Here the CDR3 reads CSVDTSGVYNEQFF. In DNA form, the CDR3 reads TGCAGCGTGGACACTAGCGGGGTCTACAATGAGCAGTTCTTC.

The rearrangement uses TRBV7-9 and TRBJ2-1; 12 bases align to TRBD2. The CDR3 consists of 15 residues. From germline, CDR1 is SEHNR and CDR2 FQNEAQ (reference sequence). The trim removed 0 bases at V and 7 bases at J, leaving 1 base unmatched. CDR3 DNA: TGTGCCAGCAGCTTAGCTACTAGCGGGAGGAATGAGCAGTTCTTC. Translating it yields CASSLATSGRNEQFF. The full variable domain, with the rest looked up from reference TRBV7-9 and TRBJ2-1, is DTGVSQNPRHKITKRGQNVTFRCDPISEHNRLYWYRQTLGQGPEFLTYFQNEAQLEKSRLLSDRFSAERPKGSFSTLEIQRTEQGDSAMYLCASSLATSGRNEQFFGPGTRLTVL.

This clonotype was observed a handful of times. The V call is TRBV3-1, the J call TRBJ2-1; no reliable D call. This CDR3 spans 11 amino acids. Germline V gene data show CDR1 as LGHDT and CDR2 as YNNKEL (reference sequence). Between the trimmed V and J ends, which lost 1 base and 14 bases, there was a span of 9 bases. The CDR3 nucleotides are TGTGCCAGCAGCCAAGGAGTATTGGAGTTCTTC. It codes for CASSQGVLEFF.

This clonotype showed up just a few times. The chain couples TRBV5-8 to TRBJ2-3; 7 nucleotides match TRBD2. Germline CDR1 reads SGHTS; CDR2 reads YDEGEE. The CDR3 totals 16 residues. J was trimmed by 0 bases and V by 0 bases; bases with no gene match: 4. The chain's CDR3 is CASSLGLAESTDTQYF. CDR3 nucleotides: TGTGCCAGCAGCTTGGGCCTAGCGGAAAGCACAGATACGCAGTATTTT.

V usage is TRBV20-1 and J usage is TRBJ2-7; a weak D match, TRBD1 (5 bases). Trimming removed 0 bases from V and 2 bases from J, with 14 bases in between. Germline V gene lookup returns CDR1 DFQATT and CDR2 SNEGSKA (reference sequence). The CDR3 sequence is 15 residues long. The CDR3 DNA reads as TGCAGTGCTAGAGATTTGACAGATTCCGCCTACGAGCAGTACTTC. Protein: CSARDLTDSAYEQYF.

The chain joins TRBV30 to TRBJ1-2, with no clear D. The CDR3 runs 12 residues. Germline V gene data show CDR1 as GTSNPN and CDR2 as SVGIG (reference sequence). V dropped 3 bases and J dropped 5 bases, with 10 bases sitting between them. This CDR3 reads CAWRWAPYGYTF. CDR3 sequence (DNA): TGTGCCTGGAGATGGGCCCCTTATGGCTACACCTTC. Together with reference TRBV30 and TRBJ1-2, the CDR3 gives the full variable domain: SQTIHQWPATLVQPVGSPLSLECTVEGTSNPNLYWYRQAAGRGLQLLFYSVGIGQISSEVPQNLSASRPQDRQFILSSKKLLLSDSGFYLCAWRWAPYGYTFGSGTRLTVV.

The chain couples TRBV4-1 to TRBJ2-3; maybe TRBD1 (5 bases). The last part of the DNA fits TRBJ1-5 better; the J call may be wrong. Germline CDR1 and CDR2: MGHRA and YSYEKL. The CDR3 has 16 residues. CDR3 in DNA: TGCGCCAGCTCCCTCGGGGGGGGAAAAGGTGGACAGCCCCAGCATTTT. This encodes CASSLGGGKGGQPQHF.

As DNA, the CDR3 is TGTGCCAGCAGTTTAGGGGCAGGGAGGTCCAATGAGCAGTTCTTC. Translation gives CASSLGAGRSNEQFF. The V gene is TRBV27, the J gene TRBJ2-1, with D maybe TRBD2 (6 bases). The V end lost 2 bases, the J end lost 6 bases, and 14 bases lay between the germline ends. CDR1 is MNHEY, CDR2 SMNVEV, per germline (reference sequence). The CDR3 covers 15 residues.

This clonotype was detected a few times. V usage is TRBV9 and J usage is TRBJ2-7; the D is unclear. In germline, CDR1 is SGDLS, CDR2 YYNGEE. V was cut by 4 bases and J by 3 bases, with 14 bases left in between. This CDR3 spans 14 amino acids. The CDR3 region has the DNA TGTGCCAGCAGCCCCCGGACGGAATACTACGAGCAGTACTTC. It translates to CASSPRTEYYEQYF.

A few counts support this clonotype. The CDR3 nucleotides are TGCAGCCCCGGAGGGGGAATCGAGCAGTACTTC. Protein product: CSPGGGIEQYF. The chain recombines TRBV29-1 with TRBJ2-7; D is possibly TRBD1 or TRBD2 (6 bases each). Per the germline V gene, CDR1 is SQVTM and CDR2 is ANQGSEA. This CDR3 comprises 11 residues. V lost 8 bases, J lost 6 bases, and 14 bases lay in between.

There are a few counts of this clonotype. CDR3 nucleotides: TGTGCCAGCAGTGAAGCGGGAGGGCCTCACGAGCAGTACTTC. This gives the protein CASSEAGGPHEQYF. The rearrangement uses TRBV12-3 or TRBV12-4 and TRBJ2-5; 10 bases match TRBD2. TRBJ2-7 explains the end of the DNA better; the J call may be wrong. CDR3 length: 14 amino acids.

This clonotype was counted at least ten times. The chain links TRBV29-1 to TRBJ2-5; D is perhaps TRBD2 (6 bases). Germline V lookup: CDR1 SQVTM, CDR2 ANQGSEA. CDR3 length: 13 amino acids. With 6 bases removed from V and 0 bases from J, the gap between germline ends came to 11 bases. The CDR3, as DNA: TGCAGCGTGGGGCGACTAGACCAAGAGACCCAGTACTTC. It yields the protein CSVGRLDQETQYF. Together with reference TRBV29-1 and TRBJ2-5, the CDR3 gives the full variable domain: SAVISQKPSRDICQRGTSLTIQCQVDSQVTMMFWYRQQPGQSLTLIATANQGSEATYESGFVIDKFPISRPNLTFSTLTVSNMSPEDSSIYLCSVGRLDQETQYFGPGTRLLVL.

The rearrangement joins TRBV6-5 to TRBJ1-4; TRBD1 agrees at 8 bases. CDR3 length: 15 amino acids. Germline CDR1 MNHEY, CDR2 SVGAGI. With 2 bases clipped from V and 2 bases from J, the junction kept 1 base outside the gene matches. CDR3 residues: CASSYGTGTNEKLFF. CDR3 in DNA: TGTGCCAGCAGTTACGGGACAGGCACTAATGAAAAACTGTTTTTT.

J is TRBJ2-7 and V is TRBV12-3 or TRBV12-4; 7 nucleotides match TRBD2. The CDR3 contains 16 residues. V shed 5 bases and J 3 bases; nucleotides not matched to a gene: 13. The CDR3 nucleotides read TGTGCCAGCAGTCCCCGGGAGCGGGGCAATAACTACGAGCAGTACTTC. Translated, it gives CASSPRERGNNYEQYF.

This chain connects TRBV12-3 or TRBV12-4 to TRBJ2-1; no firm D call. The CDR3 runs 16 residues. Trimming took 7 bases from V and 4 from J, leaving 20 bases between them. CDR3 bases: TGTGCCAGCACGGTAATGGTAACTGGGATATACAATGAGCAGTTCTTC. Translating it yields CASTVMVTGIYNEQFF.

The chain has TRBV4-1 and TRBJ1-2; 9 positions agree with TRBD1. Trimming removed 1 base from V and 5 bases from J; junction bases left unmatched: 5. Germline CDR1 is MGHRA and CDR2 is YSYEKL. The CDR3 has 15 amino acids. The CDR3 loop is CASSQVGQGIYGYTF. The CDR3 DNA reads as TGCGCCAGCAGCCAAGTTGGACAGGGGATTTATGGCTACACCTTC.

In the case of this clonotype: The junction differs from germline at one of its ends, possibly a read error. The chain couples TRBV7-3 to TRBJ2-1; 9 bases match TRBD2. Germline V gene sequence: CDR1 SGHTA, CDR2 FQGTGA. The CDR3 consists of 21 residues. The CDR3 spells CASSSPPGSSGALHSYDEQFF. The CDR3 DNA reads as TGTGCCAGCAGCTCCCCGCCGGGCTCTAGCGGGGCTCTCCATTCCTACGATGAGCAGTTCTTC.